These T cell receptor beta chains were read from a single sample in a study of CD8+CD57+ T cells in acquired aplastic anemia. MiXCR, applied by TCRdb to the reads, yields one record per CDR3 protein. The sample records roughly 420,000 distinct CDR3 sequences, 60% to 80% being singletons. The specimen was sorted CD4+, CD8+, or CD8+CD57+ T cells (not recorded which) from PBMCs. Receptor source: a human donor in good health, serving as a control. Each CDR3 is given with its conserved first and last residue. Each record gives: CDR3 DNA, CDR3 protein, CDR3 length, clone size, V gene, D gene, J gene. The D gene is left open where the match is weak. Clone size appears in some rows only: once, few, many, or a class for an expanded clone.

TGTGCCAGCAGCTCAGGGCTAAGCAATGACACTGAAGCTTTCTTT	CASSSGLSNDTEAFF	15	once	TRBV7-6	-	TRBJ1-1
TGTGCCAGCAGTGCTAGACAGACAGGGTCCTATAATTCACCCCTCCACTTT	CASSARQTGSYNSPLHF	17	once	TRBV25-1	TRBD1	TRBJ1-6
TGTGCCAGCGGTGAAGGGCAGTTGATCTATGACTACACCTTC	CASGEGQLIYDYTF	14	-	TRBV2	-	TRBJ1-2
TGTGCTATCACAGGGGGAAACTATGGCTACACCTTC	CAITGGNYGYTF	12	-	TRBV19	TRBD1	TRBJ1-2
TGCAGTGCTATCGGGGAGTCCGACGAGCAGTACTTC	CSAIGESDEQYF	12	-	TRBV20-1	-	TRBJ2-7
TGTGCCAGCAGCGCGGCCGAGATATGGACGGGGCAGCCGCTCCGCGAGCAGTACTTC	CASSAAEIWTGQPLREQYF	19	many	TRBV13	-	TRBJ2-7
TGTGCCAGCGGGCGAACCGGGGAGCTGTTTTTT	CASGRTGELFF	11	many	TRBV12-3/TRBV12-4	-	TRBJ2-2
-	CASTSDYSNQPQHF	14	few	TRBV19	-	TRBJ1-5
TGTGCCAGCAGCTTATCTAAGGGGGGGGGCTACGCCTACGAGCAGTACTTC	CASSLSKGGGYAYEQYF	17	-	TRBV7-2	-	TRBJ2-7
TGTGCCAGCAGCCCCGGACTATCCACAGATACGCAGTCTCAGTATTTT	CASSPGLSTDTQSQYF	16	once	TRBV7-2	-	TRBJ2-3
TGTGCCAGCAGCTTAGCGGGGGGGCCTTGGAATGAGCAGTTCTTC	CASSLAGGPWNEQFF	15	-	TRBV7-8	-	TRBJ2-1
TGTGCCAGCAGCCGTACTAGCGGGGGCCCCTCCGAGCAGTTCTTC	CASSRTSGGPSEQFF	15	-	TRBV7-9	TRBD2	TRBJ2-1
TGTGCCAGCTCACCGGGGACAGGGAGTATAACTGAAGCTTTCTTT	CASSPGTGSITEAFF	15	-	TRBV18	TRBD1	TRBJ1-1
TGTGCCAGCAGTTTAGGGACGGACCAAGCTTCCCAGGGCTTC	CASSLGTDQASQGF	14	-	TRBV12-3/TRBV12-4	-	TRBJ2-5
TGTGCCAGCAGCTCTGGACCCGTCTACGAGCAGTACTTC	CASSSGPVYEQYF	13	few	TRBV7-3	-	TRBJ2-7
TGTGCCAGCAGCTTAACGGGGCGCTCCTACGGGCAGCACTTC	CASSLTGRSYGQHF	14	-	TRBV9	-	TRBJ2-7
TGTGCCAGCACCCTGACAAACTATGGCTACACCTTC	CASTLTNYGYTF	12	-	TRBV19	-	TRBJ1-2
TGTGCCAGCAGCCCCAAGGGAGCGCAGTATTTT	CASSPKGAQYF	11	-	TRBV7-2	-	TRBJ2-3
TGTGCCAGCAGCTTAACCTCTTCAGATACGCAGTATTTT	CASSLTSSDTQYF	13	-	TRBV7-3	-	TRBJ2-3
TGTGCCAGCAGCTTAAACCGGAATGAAAATCTGTTTTTT	CASSLNRNENLFF	13	-	TRBV7-9	-	TRBJ1-4
TGTGCTAGTAGACCAGCGGGGGGGAAGACAGATACGCAGTATTTT	CASRPAGGKTDTQYF	15	-	TRBV12-5	TRBD2	TRBJ2-3
TGTGCCAGCAGCTTAGCCACAACGGGCTATGGCTACACCCTGTTTTTT	CASSLATTGYGYTLFF	16	-	TRBV7-9	-	TRBJ1-4
TGTGCTAGCGGCCCTGGGACCCGGTCACCCCTCCACTTT	CASGPGTRSPLHF	13	-	TRBV12-5	-	TRBJ1-6
TGTGCCAGCAGCTTAGCTGGGTGGAACACCGGGGAGCTGTTTTTT	CASSLAGWNTGELFF	15	many	TRBV7-2	-	TRBJ2-2
TGTGCCAGCAGCACAGGGGGCGCGACGAACACTGAAGCTTTCTTT	CASSTGGATNTEAFF	15	many	TRBV12-3/TRBV12-4	TRBD1	TRBJ1-1
TGTGCCAGCAGCTTTGTGATGGCTGGCTGGACTTTC	CASSFVMAGWTF	12	once	TRBV7-2	-	TRBJ1-2
TGTGCTAGCAGCTTAGTCGCAGATGCGCAGTATTTT	CASSLVADAQYF	12	few	TRBV7-7	-	TRBJ2-3
TGTGCCAGCAGAACTAGCGGGACTCGCAATGAGCAGTTCTTC	CASRTSGTRNEQFF	14	-	TRBV11-2	TRBD2	TRBJ2-1
TGTGCCACCAGGGCTTCGGGCGGCTACACCTTC	CATRASGGYTF	11	many	TRBV24-1	-	TRBJ1-2
TGCAGTGCCGCACTTCGGGGGTCATCGGCAGATACGCAGTATTTT	CSAALRGSSADTQYF	15	-	TRBV20-1	-	TRBJ2-3
TGCAGTGCCTGGTCGGGGAGCTCCTCGGCCCAGTACTTC	CSAWSGSSSAQYF	13	-	TRBV20-1	-	TRBJ2-5
TGTGCCAGCAGCGTAGAGCCCGTGCCGTCCACCGGGGAGCTGTTTTTT	CASSVEPVPSTGELFF	16	-	TRBV5-4	-	TRBJ2-2
TGTGCCAGCAGTTTCTGGGCTAGCACAGATACGCAGTATTTT	CASSFWASTDTQYF	14	-	TRBV12-3/TRBV12-4	-	TRBJ2-3
TGTGCCAGCAGACTGAAACGGCCCCACACTGAAGCTTTCTTT	CASRLKRPHTEAFF	14	once	TRBV5-4	-	TRBJ1-1
TGCAGCGTTGGACAGATCGTACCAAGCTCAGATACGCAGTCTTTT	CSVGQIVPSSDTQSF	15	-	TRBV29-1	-	TRBJ2-3
TGTGCCAGCAGCCGCGACAGGAGGAACACTGAAGCTTTCTTT	CASSRDRRNTEAFF	14	many	TRBV5-6	-	TRBJ1-1
TGTGCCAGCAGTGAAGCTGATAGGACAGTTTCACCCCTCCACTTT	CASSEADRTVSPLHF	15	-	TRBV25-1	-	TRBJ1-6
TGTGCCATCACCCCCAGGGTATTGGGGAGCTATGGCTACACCTTC	CAITPRVLGSYGYTF	15	few	TRBV10-3	-	TRBJ1-2
TGTGCCAGCAGCCCCGTCGGTCCGGCCTACAATCACCAGTTTTTT	CASSPVGPAYNHQFF	15	-	TRBV7-8	-	TRBJ2-2
TGTGCCAGCTCAGCCGGGACAGGGATTTCCTACGAGCAGTACTTC	CASSAGTGISYEQYF	15	-	TRBV18	TRBD1	TRBJ2-7
TGTGCCAGCAGCTTCGGTATGGGGGAGGTCGACGAGCAGTACTTC	CASSFGMGEVDEQYF	15	-	TRBV5-6	-	TRBJ2-7
TGTGCCACCAGCGCTGCGACAGGGGATGGGGCCAACGTCCTGACTTTC	CATSAATGDGANVLTF	16	-	TRBV15	TRBD1	TRBJ2-6
TGCAGTGCTAGAGGGACAACGCGGTCTGACACCATATATTTT	CSARGTTRSDTIYF	14	-	TRBV20-1	-	TRBJ1-3
TGTGCCAGCAGCTTCAAAGCGGGGCGCGGGCAAAAATCTTTT	CASSFKAGRGQKSF	14	-	TRBV7-2	-	TRBJ1-3
TGTGCCAGCTCACCTAGCGGGAGCACAGATACGCAGTATTTT	CASSPSGSTDTQYF	14	many	TRBV18	TRBD2	TRBJ2-3
TGTGCCAGCAGCTCAGGGTTTAATTCCCACCTCCACTTT	CASSSGFNSHLHF	13	-	TRBV7-2	-	TRBJ1-6
TGTGCCACCTCCGGCTCCCAGCTACCGGGGGGCTACGAGCAGTACTTC	CATSGSQLPGGYEQYF	16	-	TRBV2	TRBD2	TRBJ2-7
TGTGCCGTCAGTACAGGACAGTTCGACGAGCAGTACTTC	CAVSTGQFDEQYF	13	-	TRBV10-3	-	TRBJ2-7
TGTGCCAGCAGATTTGTAAGGGACTATGGCTACACCTTC	CASRFVRDYGYTF	13	-	TRBV12-3/TRBV12-4	-	TRBJ1-2
TGCAGTGCTAGGAGGGCAGCAGATTCACCCCTCCACTTT	CSARRAADSPLHF	13	-	TRBV20-1	-	TRBJ1-6
TGCGCCAGCAGCCAAGTAATCCGGGAAATTCCTGTCGGCTACACCTTC	CASSQVIREIPVGYTF	16	-	TRBV4-1	-	TRBJ1-2
TGCGCCAGCAGCCAAGAACGGGGGGTTGACCAGTACTACTTT	CASSQERGVDQYYF	14	-	TRBV7-2	-	TRBJ1-3
TGCAGTGCCCCCCCAGGGAGAGGGCAGACCCAGTACTTC	CSAPPGRGQTQYF	13	-	TRBV20-1	-	TRBJ2-5
TGCAGTGCTCTCGACAGTATGAACACTGAAGCTTTCTTT	CSALDSMNTEAFF	13	-	TRBV20-1	-	TRBJ1-1
TGTGCCAGCAGCTTTTACATTCTCTCCTACGAGCAGTACTTC	CASSFYILSYEQYF	14	many	TRBV7-2	-	TRBJ2-7